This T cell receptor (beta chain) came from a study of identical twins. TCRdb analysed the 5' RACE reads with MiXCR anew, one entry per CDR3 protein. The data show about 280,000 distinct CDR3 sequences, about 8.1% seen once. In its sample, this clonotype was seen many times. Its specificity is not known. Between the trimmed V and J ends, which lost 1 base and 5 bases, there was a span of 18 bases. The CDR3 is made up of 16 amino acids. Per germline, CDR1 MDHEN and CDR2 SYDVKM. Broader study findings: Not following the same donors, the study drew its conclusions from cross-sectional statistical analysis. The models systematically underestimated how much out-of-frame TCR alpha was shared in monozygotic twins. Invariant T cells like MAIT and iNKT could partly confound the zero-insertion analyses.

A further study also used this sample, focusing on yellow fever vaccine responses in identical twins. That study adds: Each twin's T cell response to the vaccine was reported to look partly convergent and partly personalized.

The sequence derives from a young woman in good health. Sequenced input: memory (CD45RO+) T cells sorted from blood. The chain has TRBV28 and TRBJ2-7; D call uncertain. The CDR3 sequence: CASSLSESRVEDEQYF. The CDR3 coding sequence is TGTGCCAGCAGTTTATCCGAGAGTAGGGTTGAGGACGAGCAGTACTTC.